The 29 T cell receptor beta chains given below trace back to one sample, sequenced in a study of cytomegalovirus exposure and HLA in healthy donors. A multiplex PCR was run with 60 Vbeta primers and 13 Jbeta primers. Clones were read by immunoSEQ multiplex PCR, and TCRdb kept only the in-frame ones, dropping some. The repertoire has about 250,000 clones, roughly 91% of them found once; the top ten carry about 1.7%. The material sequenced was PBMCs. Every receptor here comes from a girl aged 2-10 years in good health and CMV-seronegative.

The chain joins TRBV30 to TRBJ2-2; 8 bases line up with TRBD1. Germline V gene data show CDR1 as GTSNPN and CDR2 as SVGIG (reference sequence). J gave up 0 bases and V 6 bases, and 6 bases lay outside the gene matches. The CDR3 extends over 15 amino acids. The CDR3 nucleotides are TGTGCCTGTTTGACAGGGGAGTCGAACACCGGGGAGCTGTTTTTT. Residues: CACLTGESNTGELFF.

V usage is TRBV29-1 and J usage is TRBJ1-4; 10 positions match TRBD1. This CDR3 has 14 residues. V lost 4 bases, J lost 12 bases, and 11 bases stayed unmatched. Germline loops: CDR1 SQVTM, CDR2 ANQGSEA. In nucleotides, the CDR3 is TGCAGCGTTGCGGAACCGGGACAGGGGATTGAACTGTTTTTT. Translating it yields CSVAEPGQGIELFF.

This chain links TRBV27 with TRBJ1-1, with D perhaps matching TRBD1 (6 bases). The CDR3 extends over 17 amino acids. Germline V gives CDR1 MNHEY, CDR2 SMNVEV (reference sequence). The V and J ends lost 6 bases and 4 bases respectively, with 24 bases between them. The CDR3 DNA reads as TGTGCCAGCAGACCCCGCCCCCGAACAGGGTCGGGCACTGAAGCTTTCTTT. This encodes CASRPRPRTGSGTEAFF.

This chain connects TRBV4-1 to TRBJ2-2, with 8 nucleotides matching TRBD1. CDR1 is MGHRA and CDR2 is YSYEKL in the germline V gene. V lost 2 bases and J lost 6; bases outside the gene matches: 8. The CDR3 is 16 residues long. This chain's CDR3 is CASSQRQGSLAGELFF. The CDR3 bases are TGCGCCAGCAGCCAAAGACAGGGGTCCCTGGCCGGGGAGCTGTTTTTT.

The V gene is TRBV10-2, the J gene TRBJ1-1; D gene unclear. Trimming pared 5 bases from V and 1 base from J, leaving 17 bases between. Germline V gene sequence: CDR1 WSHSY, CDR2 SAAADI. The length of the CDR3 is 16 residues. The CDR3 sequence: CASSSLVLRPNTEAFF. CDR3 nucleotides: TGCGCCAGCAGTTCACTAGTTTTGCGGCCGAACACTGAAGCTTTCTTT.

The CDR3 sequence is CASSAAGRNEQFF. The CDR3 DNA sequence: TGTGCCAGCAGCGCAGCGGGTCGGAATGAGCAGTTCTTC. This sequence joins TRBV13 and TRBJ2-1; tentatively, D is TRBD2 (6 bases). Trimming stripped 5 bases from V and 7 bases from J, with 12 bases between. The CDR3 length is 13 residues. Germline V gene data show CDR1 as PRHDT and CDR2 as FYEKMQ (reference sequence).

V usage is TRBV7-8 and J usage is TRBJ2-2; the D gene is possibly TRBD1 (5 bases). Trimming cost V 3 bases and J 3 bases, with 11 bases left between them. The CDR3 extends over 15 amino acids. The germline V gene has CDR1 SGHVS and CDR2 FQNEAQ. Here the CDR3 DNA reads TGTGCCAGCAGCTTTCGCAGGGATCACACCGGGGAGCTGTTTTTT. This encodes CASSFRRDHTGELFF.

The chain links TRBV4-2 to TRBJ2-3; TRBD2 agrees at 9 bases. The V and J ends lost 4 bases and 1 base, in that order; junction bases with no gene match: 9. The CDR3 totals 17 residues. Looked up from germline, CDR1 is LGHNA and CDR2 is YNFKEQ. The CDR3: CASSPFATSGRTDTQYF. As DNA, the CDR3 is TGTGCCAGCAGCCCTTTCGCGACTAGCGGTCGCACAGATACGCAGTATTTT.

This chain links TRBV11-2 with TRBJ2-1, with a possible D match to TRBD2 (5 bases). Germline CDR1 SGHAT, CDR2 FQNNGV. The V end lost 1 base, the J end lost 5 bases, and 15 bases lay between the germline ends. This CDR3 region has 16 residues. CDR3 sequence reads: CASSLVRGKRNNEQFF. The CDR3, as DNA: TGTGCCAGCAGCTTAGTCCGGGGAAAACGAAACAATGAGCAGTTCTTC.

The chain is built from TRBV25-1 and TRBJ2-1, with 7 positions matching TRBD2. The CDR3 has 15 residues. Losses at the gene ends were 8 bases for V and 0 bases for J; bases not matched to a gene: 7. Germline CDR1 reads MGHDK; CDR2 reads SYGVNS. The CDR3 region is CASWSGASSYNEQFF. The DNA for the CDR3 is TGTGCCAGCTGGAGCGGGGCGAGCTCCTACAATGAGCAGTTCTTC.

The CDR3 sequence: CASSLDIGANTEAFF. Here the CDR3 DNA reads TGTGCCAGCAGCTTAGATATAGGGGCGAACACTGAAGCTTTCTTT. The chain recombines TRBV11-2 with TRBJ1-1, with D possibly being TRBD1 (5 bases). The germline V gene has CDR1 SGHAT and CDR2 FQNNGV. V was shortened by 0 bases and J by 1 base, with 9 bases between the two germline ends. The CDR3 runs to 15 residues.

The V call is TRBV6-5, the J call TRBJ1-1; 9 bases line up with TRBD1. Trimming at V came to 4 bases and at J to 2 bases, leaving 8 bases not matched to a gene. Germline CDR1 MNHEY, CDR2 SVGAGI. This CDR3 has 16 amino acids. CDR3 residues: CASSLGQGAGNTEAFF. DNA for the CDR3: TGTGCCAGCAGTTTGGGACAGGGTGCTGGTAACACTGAAGCTTTCTTT.

The chain is built from TRBV15 and TRBJ2-1; maybe TRBD2 (5 bases). The V end was cut by 0 bases, the J end by 8 bases, with 11 bases between. This CDR3 comprises 14 residues. Germline V gene data show CDR1 as LNHNV and CDR2 as YYDKDF (reference sequence). The CDR3 DNA is TGTGCCACCAGCAGAGAACTAGTCTCGGATGAGCAGTTCTTC. Its protein is CATSRELVSDEQFF.

Concerning this clone: A junction boundary mismatches the germline segment, possibly from a read error. The CDR3 coding sequence is TGTGCTAGCAGCTTAGGGAACAGGGGAGAGACCCAGTACTTC. Translation: CASSLGNRGETQYF. This chain connects TRBV7-7 to TRBJ2-5; 7 bases are shared with TRBD1. The germline gives CDR1 SSHAT, CDR2 FNYEAQ (reference sequence). The CDR3 is 14 amino acids.

This chain uses TRBV4-2 with TRBJ1-6, with D possibly matching TRBD1 (6 bases). Germline CDR1 and CDR2: LGHNA and YNFKEQ. Trimming left V 1 base short and J 7 bases short, with 14 bases between. The CDR3 is 16 amino acids. Here the CDR3 DNA reads TGTGCCAGCAGCCAAGGCACAGGGTTTCCGAATTCACCCCTCCACTTT. It specifies CASSQGTGFPNSPLHF.

This clone appeared a single time. The V call is TRBV19, the J call TRBJ1-2; D is unresolved. V gave up 5 bases and J gave up 1 base, with 26 bases separating them. The germline V gene encodes CDR1 LNHDA and CDR2 SQIVND (reference sequence). This CDR3 comprises 19 residues. Here the CDR3 DNA reads TGTGCCAGTAGTTTACTCTCCGGGTCCTCAAGAAGATATAACTATGGCTACACCTTC. Translated, it gives CASSLLSGSSRRYNYGYTF.

The chain links TRBV25-1 to TRBJ2-7, with 14 positions matching TRBD2. CDR1 and CDR2 (germline): MGHDK, SYGVNS. Losses at the gene ends were 5 bases for V and 1 base for J; bases not matched to a gene: 10. This CDR3 region has 18 residues. The CDR3 protein is CASSITGTSGSRSYEQYF. CDR3 sequence (DNA): TGTGCCAGCAGTATTACCGGGACTAGCGGGAGCCGGTCCTACGAGCAGTACTTC.

The chain carries TRBV4-1 and TRBJ1-5; TRBD1 agrees at 7 bases. The CDR3 loop spans 15 amino acids. Germline values: CDR1 MGHRA, CDR2 YSYEKL. The J segment lost 7 bases and the V segment lost 4 bases, leaving 10 bases of the junction unmatched. Written as DNA, the CDR3 is TGCGCCAGCAGCCGACAGGGAGGTTTTATCCAGCCCCAGCATTTT. Protein: CASSRQGGFIQPQHF.

The chain is built from TRBV11-1 and TRBJ2-2; D gene unclear. Trimming removed 3 bases from V and 5 bases from J, with 7 bases in between. The CDR3 length is 13 residues. CDR1 is SGHAT, CDR2 FQDESV, per germline (reference sequence). This chain's CDR3 is CASSFDWTGELFF. In nucleotides, the CDR3 is TGTGCCAGCAGCTTCGACTGGACCGGGGAGCTGTTTTTT.

The chain uses TRBV15 and TRBJ2-1, with D possibly matching TRBD2 (5 bases). The CDR3 totals 11 residues. Deletions cut 4 bases from V and 8 bases from J, with 6 bases between. Germline values: CDR1 LNHNV, CDR2 YYDKDF (reference sequence). CDR3 sequence: CATSMRDEQFF. In nucleotides, the CDR3 is TGTGCCACCAGCATGAGGGATGAGCAGTTCTTC.

This chain connects TRBV28 to TRBJ1-3; 7 bases align to TRBD1. This CDR3 is 18 amino acids long. The V segment lost 2 bases and the J segment 0 bases; nucleotides outside the gene matches: 10. The germline gives CDR1 MDHEN, CDR2 SYDVKM. The CDR3 DNA sequence: TGTGCCAGCAGTTTAAGTAGACAGGGCTCCTTCTCTGGAAACACCATATATTTT. Translation: CASSLSRQGSFSGNTIYF.

This chain links TRBV28 with TRBJ1-6; maybe TRBD1 (5 bases). The V gene lost 6 bases and the J gene lost 2 bases, with 14 bases spanning the gap. This CDR3 has 16 residues. Per the germline V gene, CDR1 is MDHEN and CDR2 is SYDVKM. The CDR3 bases are TGTGCCAGCAGAGAACCAGGGCTGGCCTATAATTCACCCCTCCACTTT. This gives the protein CASREPGLAYNSPLHF. The full variable domain, rest sourced from reference TRBV28 and TRBJ1-6, is DVKVTQSSRYLVKRTGEKVFLECVQDMDHENMFWYRQDPGLGLRLIYFSYDVKMKEKGDIPEGYSVSREKKERFSLILESASTNQTSMYLCASREPGLAYNSPLHFGNGTRLTVT.

J is TRBJ2-7 and V is TRBV5-1, with 8 bases identical to TRBD1. The germline V gene encodes CDR1 SGHRS and CDR2 YFSETQ. Germline trimming cut 1 base from V and 4 bases from J; bases unmatched to any gene: 7. The CDR3 length is 15 residues. The CDR3: CASSLSGQEIYEQYF. DNA for the CDR3: TGCGCCAGCAGCTTGTCGGGACAGGAGATATACGAGCAGTACTTC. The variable domain in full, completed from reference TRBV5-1 and TRBJ2-7, reads KAGVTQTPRYLIKTRGQQVTLSCSPISGHRSVSWYQQTPGQGLQFLFEYFSETQRNKGNFPGRFSGRQFSNSRSEMNVSTLELGDSALYLCASSLSGQEIYEQYFGPGTRLTVT.

The V call is TRBV7-6, the J call TRBJ2-5, with D possibly matching TRBD2 (6 bases). CDR3 length equals 15 residues. The ends were cut back, 1 base at V and 2 bases at J, with 11 bases in the middle. Per germline, CDR1 SGHVS and CDR2 FNYEAQ. The DNA for the CDR3 is TGTGCCAGCAGCTTAGTGGGGGGTCCTCAAGAGACCCAGTACTTC. Its translation is CASSLVGGPQETQYF.

This clone has just one count. The chain is built from TRBV18 and TRBJ2-5; 7 nucleotides align to TRBD2. The J segment lost 4 bases and the V segment lost 2 bases, leaving 1 base of the junction unmatched. Per the germline V gene, CDR1 is KGHSH and CDR2 is LQKENI. The CDR3 covers 13 residues. This chain's CDR3 is CASSPSGGETQYF. The CDR3 nucleotides are TGTGCCAGCTCACCATCGGGAGGAGAGACCCAGTACTTC.

The chain uses TRBV6-6 and TRBJ2-1, with 12 positions matching TRBD2. The germline CDR1 and CDR2 sequences are MNHNY and SVGAGI (reference sequence). With V trimmed by 5 bases and J by 6 bases, 5 bases remained unmatched. This CDR3 comprises 15 residues. CDR3 bases: TGTGCCAGCAGTCGACTAGCGGGAGATGGCAATGAGCAGTTCTTC. This sequence encodes CASSRLAGDGNEQFF.

The CDR3 protein is CASRTEGYEQYF. DNA for the CDR3: TGTGCCAGCAGGACTGAGGGTTACGAGCAGTACTTC. The chain links TRBV6-1 to TRBJ2-7, with D possibly being TRBD2 (5 bases). This CDR3 is 12 amino acids long. The V end lost 6 bases, the J end lost 4 bases, and 10 bases lay between the germline ends. The germline CDR1 and CDR2 sequences are MNHNS and SASEGT.

The chain links TRBV10-3 to TRBJ2-5; TRBD2 matches 7 bases. This CDR3 has 14 amino acids. Looked up from germline, CDR1 is ENHRY and CDR2 is SYGVKD. J gave up 3 bases and V 6 bases, and 7 bases lay outside the gene matches. The DNA of the CDR3 is TGTGCCATCAGCCCGGGGGGAGAAAAAGAGACCCAGTACTTC. This translates into CAISPGGEKETQYF.

The CDR3 region has the DNA TGTGCCAGCAGCGTAGCTACTAACTCACCCCTCCACTTT. Translating gives CASSVATNSPLHF. The V and J genes are TRBV9 and TRBJ1-6, with D unresolved. The V end lost 0 bases, the J end lost 10 bases, and 8 bases lay between the germline ends. CDR3 length: 13 amino acids. Per germline, CDR1 SGDLS and CDR2 YYNGEE.